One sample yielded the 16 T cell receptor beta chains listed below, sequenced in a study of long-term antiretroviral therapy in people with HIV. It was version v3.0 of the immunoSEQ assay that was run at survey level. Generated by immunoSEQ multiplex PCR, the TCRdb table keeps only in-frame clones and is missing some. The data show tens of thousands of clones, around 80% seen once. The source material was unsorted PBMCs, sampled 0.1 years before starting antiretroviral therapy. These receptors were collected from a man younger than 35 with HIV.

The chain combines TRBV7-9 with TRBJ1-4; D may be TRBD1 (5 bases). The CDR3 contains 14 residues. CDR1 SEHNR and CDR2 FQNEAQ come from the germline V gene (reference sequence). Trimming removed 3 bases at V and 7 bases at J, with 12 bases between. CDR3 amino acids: CASSLRGVGEKLFF. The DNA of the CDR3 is TGTGCCAGCAGCTTGAGGGGAGTTGGTGAAAAACTGTTTTTT.

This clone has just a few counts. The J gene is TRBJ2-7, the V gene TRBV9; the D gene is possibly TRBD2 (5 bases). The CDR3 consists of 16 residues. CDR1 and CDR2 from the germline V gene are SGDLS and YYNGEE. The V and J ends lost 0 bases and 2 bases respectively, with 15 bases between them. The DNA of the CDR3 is TGTGCCAGCAGCGTAGCCGGGAAAGTGGAAACCTACGAGCAGTACTTC. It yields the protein CASSVAGKVETYEQYF.

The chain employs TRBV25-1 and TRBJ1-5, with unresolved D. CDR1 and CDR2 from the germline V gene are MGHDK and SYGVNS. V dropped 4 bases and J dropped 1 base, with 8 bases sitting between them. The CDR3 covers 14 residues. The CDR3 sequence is CASSGPGSNQPQHF. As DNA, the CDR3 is TGTGCCAGCAGTGGCCCGGGAAGCAATCAGCCCCAGCATTTT.

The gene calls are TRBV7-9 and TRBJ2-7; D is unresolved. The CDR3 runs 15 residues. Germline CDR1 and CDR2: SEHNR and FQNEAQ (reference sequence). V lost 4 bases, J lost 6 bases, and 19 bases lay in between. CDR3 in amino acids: CASSYTGLMVSEQYF. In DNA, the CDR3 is TGTGCCAGCAGCTATACCGGGCTGATGGTCTCCGAGCAGTACTTC.

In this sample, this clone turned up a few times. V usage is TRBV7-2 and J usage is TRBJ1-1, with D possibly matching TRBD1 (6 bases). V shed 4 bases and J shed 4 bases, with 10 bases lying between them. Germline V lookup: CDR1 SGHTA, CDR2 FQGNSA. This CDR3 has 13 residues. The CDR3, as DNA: TGTGCCAGCAGCTACCGACAGGCCACTGAAGCTTTCTTT. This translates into CASSYRQATEAFF.

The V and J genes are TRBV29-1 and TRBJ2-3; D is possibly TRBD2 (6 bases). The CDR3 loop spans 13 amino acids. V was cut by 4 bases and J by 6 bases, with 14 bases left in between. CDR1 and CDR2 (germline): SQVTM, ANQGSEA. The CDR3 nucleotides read TGCAGCGTTGCTGAGCGGGTCAGGGATACGCAGTATTTT. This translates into CSVAERVRDTQYF.

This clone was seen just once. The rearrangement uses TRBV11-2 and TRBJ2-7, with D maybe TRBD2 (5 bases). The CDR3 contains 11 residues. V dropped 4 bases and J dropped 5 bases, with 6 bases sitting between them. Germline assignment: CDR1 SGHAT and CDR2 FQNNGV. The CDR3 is CASSYSDEQYF. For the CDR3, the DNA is TGTGCCAGCAGCTATAGCGACGAGCAGTACTTC.

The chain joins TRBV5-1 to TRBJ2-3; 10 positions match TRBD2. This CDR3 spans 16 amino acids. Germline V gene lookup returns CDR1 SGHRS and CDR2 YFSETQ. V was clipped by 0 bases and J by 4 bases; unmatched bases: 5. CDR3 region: CASSLGASGSADTQYF. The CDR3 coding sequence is TGCGCCAGCAGCTTGGGTGCTAGCGGGAGTGCAGATACGCAGTATTTT. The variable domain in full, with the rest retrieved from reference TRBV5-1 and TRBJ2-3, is KAGVTQTPRYLIKTRGQQVTLSCSPISGHRSVSWYQQTPGQGLQFLFEYFSETQRNKGNFPGRFSGRQFSNSRSEMNVSTLELGDSALYLCASSLGASGSADTQYFGPGTRLTVL.

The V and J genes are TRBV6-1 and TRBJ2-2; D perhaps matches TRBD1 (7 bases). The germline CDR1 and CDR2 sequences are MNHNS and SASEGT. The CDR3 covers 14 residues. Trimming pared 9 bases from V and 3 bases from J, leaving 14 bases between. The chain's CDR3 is CASTQGEDTGELFF. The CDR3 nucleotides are TGTGCCAGTACCCAGGGGGAGGACACCGGGGAGCTGTTTTTT.

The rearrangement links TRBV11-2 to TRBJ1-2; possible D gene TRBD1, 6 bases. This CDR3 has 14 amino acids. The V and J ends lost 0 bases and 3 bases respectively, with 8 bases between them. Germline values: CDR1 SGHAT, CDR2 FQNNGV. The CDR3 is CASSLEGGHYGYTF. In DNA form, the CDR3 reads TGTGCCAGCAGCTTAGAGGGGGGGCACTATGGCTACACCTTC.

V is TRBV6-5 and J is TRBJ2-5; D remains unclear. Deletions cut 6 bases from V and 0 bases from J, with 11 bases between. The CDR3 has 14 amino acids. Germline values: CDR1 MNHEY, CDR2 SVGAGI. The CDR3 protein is CASSPGWNQETQYF. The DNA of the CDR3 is TGTGCCAGCAGCCCCGGGTGGAACCAAGAGACCCAGTACTTC.

CDR3 residues: CASSPGTPLGQYF. The CDR3 nucleotides read TGTGCCAGTAGTCCCGGGACCCCTTTAGGGCAGTACTTC. The V call is TRBV19, the J call TRBJ2-7, with D perhaps matching TRBD1 or TRBD2 (5 bases each). Germline values: CDR1 LNHDA, CDR2 SQIVND (reference sequence). This CDR3 has 13 residues. Trimming cost V 5 bases and J 9 bases, with 17 bases left between them.

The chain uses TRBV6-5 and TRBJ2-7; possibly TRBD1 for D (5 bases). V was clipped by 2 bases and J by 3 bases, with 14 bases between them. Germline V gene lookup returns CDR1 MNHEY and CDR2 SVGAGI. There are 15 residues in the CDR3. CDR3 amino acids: CASSYTQGFFYEQYF. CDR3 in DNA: TGTGCCAGCAGTTACACGCAGGGATTCTTCTACGAGCAGTACTTC.

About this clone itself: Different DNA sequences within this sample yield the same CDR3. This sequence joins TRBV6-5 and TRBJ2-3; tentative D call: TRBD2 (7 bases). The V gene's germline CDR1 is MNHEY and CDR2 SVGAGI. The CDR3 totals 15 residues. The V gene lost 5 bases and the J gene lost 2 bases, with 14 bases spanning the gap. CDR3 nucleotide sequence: TGTGCCAGCAGTAGGGGGGGTTCTCCCACAGATACGCAGTATTTT. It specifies CASSRGGSPTDTQYF.

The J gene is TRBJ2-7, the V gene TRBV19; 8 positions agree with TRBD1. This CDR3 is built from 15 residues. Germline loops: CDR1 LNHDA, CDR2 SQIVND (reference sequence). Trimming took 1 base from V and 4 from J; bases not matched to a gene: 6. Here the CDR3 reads CASSIGAGGNYEQYF. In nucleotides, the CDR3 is TGTGCCAGTAGTATAGGGGCAGGGGGCAATTACGAGCAGTACTTC.

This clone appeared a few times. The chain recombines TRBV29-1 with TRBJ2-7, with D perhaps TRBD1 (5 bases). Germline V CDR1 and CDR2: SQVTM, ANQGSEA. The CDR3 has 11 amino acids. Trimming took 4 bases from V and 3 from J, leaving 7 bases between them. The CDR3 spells CSVVTGYEQYF. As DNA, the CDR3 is TGCAGCGTTGTTACAGGCTACGAGCAGTACTTC.